The subject of this entry is one T cell receptor beta chain. Germline V CDR1 and CDR2: SGHAT, FQNNGV. This CDR3 has 16 residues. V trimming: 1 base; J trimming: 8 bases; junction bases outside the gene matches: 11. Profiled with immunoSEQ multiplex PCR; TCRdb holds only in-frame clones, not every one. Of approximately 470,000 clones listed, 75% to 90% are singletons. The sample is drawn from a study of blood T cell repertoires in COVID-19. Study background: T cells, B-cell-depleted T cells, or PBMCs provided the cDNA or gDNA that served as material.

Individuals aged 18 to 89 years were recruited from roughly 23 US areas. This receptor was obtained from a woman under 30 who had recovered from COVID-19. Sequences were obtained from PBMCs or T cells enriched from blood (not recorded which). The rearrangement uses TRBV11-2 and TRBJ1-2; 9 bases match TRBD1. The CDR3 here is CASSLGGTGSIGGYTF. The CDR3 region has the DNA TGTGCCAGCAGCTTAGGTGGGACAGGGAGTATAGGAGGCTACACCTTC.